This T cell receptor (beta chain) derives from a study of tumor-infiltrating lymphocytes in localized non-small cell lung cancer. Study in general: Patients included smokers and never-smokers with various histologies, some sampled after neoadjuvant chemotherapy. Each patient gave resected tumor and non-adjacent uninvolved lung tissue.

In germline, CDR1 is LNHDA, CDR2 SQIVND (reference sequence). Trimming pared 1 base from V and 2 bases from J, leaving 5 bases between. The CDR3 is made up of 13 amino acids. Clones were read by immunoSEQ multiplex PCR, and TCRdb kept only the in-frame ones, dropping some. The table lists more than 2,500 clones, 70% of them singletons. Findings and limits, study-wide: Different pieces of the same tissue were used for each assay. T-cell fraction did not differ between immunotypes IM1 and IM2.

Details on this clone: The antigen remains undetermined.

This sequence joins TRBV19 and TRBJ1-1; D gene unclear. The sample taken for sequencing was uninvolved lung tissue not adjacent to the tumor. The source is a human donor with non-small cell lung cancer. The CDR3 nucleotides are TGTGCCAGTAGTATAGGTGGAAACACTGAAGCTTTCTTT. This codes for CASSIGGNTEAFF.